The 12 T cell receptor beta chains in this list originate from one sample, sequenced in a study of molecular identifiers for immune sequencing clone quantification. TCRdb re-analysed the PCR reads in MiXCR, keeping a single row per CDR3 protein. The sample records some 40,000 distinct CDR3 sequences, around 18% being singletons. Material for sequencing was naive CD8+ T cells from blood, with Jurkat cell RNA spiked in. Specified subset: FACS-sorted CD8+CD4-CCR7+CD45RA+ naive T cells. The receptors come from a human donor in good health. Some libraries in this study had Jurkat cell RNA spiked in.

The chain uses TRBV19 and TRBJ2-7; TRBD1 matches 7 bases. The CDR3 totals 15 residues. CDR1 is LNHDA and CDR2 is SQIVND in the germline V gene (reference sequence). With V trimmed by 1 base and J by 2 bases, 5 bases remained unmatched. CDR3 nucleotides: TGTGCCAGTAGTATAGGTCCGGGGACAGCCTACGAGCAGTACTTC. Protein: CASSIGPGTAYEQYF.

This clonotype was seen only a few times. J is TRBJ1-2 and V is TRBV29-1; TRBD1 is a possible D gene (5 bases). Trimming stripped 6 bases from V and 7 bases from J, with 12 bases between. The CDR3 consists of 11 residues. CDR1 and CDR2 (germline): SQVTM, ANQGSEA. The CDR3 coding sequence is TGCAGCGTACCAGTGGGGGGTGGCTACACCTTC. Translated, it gives CSVPVGGGYTF.

This clonotype was seen at least ten times. The chain has TRBV9 and TRBJ2-3; 8 nucleotides line up with TRBD2. CDR1 SGDLS and CDR2 YYNGEE come from the germline V gene. The CDR3 has 16 residues. Trimming at V came to 0 bases and at J to 2 bases, leaving 5 bases not matched to a gene. The CDR3 reads CASSVEGSGATDTQYF. DNA for the CDR3: TGTGCCAGCAGCGTAGAGGGTAGCGGGGCCACAGATACGCAGTATTTT.

The rearrangement links TRBV13 to TRBJ1-6; D not certain. Trimming took off 2 bases at V and 11 bases at J, with 7 bases between the two ends. The CDR3 runs to 12 residues. Germline V gene lookup returns CDR1 PRHDT and CDR2 FYEKMQ (reference sequence). Here the CDR3 DNA reads TGTGCCAGCAGCTTAAGAGGTCCACCCCTCCACTTT. Translation: CASSLRGPPLHF.

The J gene is TRBJ2-7, the V gene TRBV13; 8 bases align to TRBD1. The CDR3 spans 15 residues. CDR1 is PRHDT and CDR2 is FYEKMQ in the germline V gene (reference sequence). Losses at the gene ends were 5 bases for V and 5 bases for J; bases not matched to a gene: 11. CDR3 protein: CASSPTGTGHHEQYF. In DNA, the CDR3 is TGTGCCAGCAGCCCTACCGGGACAGGTCACCACGAGCAGTACTTC.

The DNA of the CDR3 is TGCAGCGTTGACGGGACCACCGTCGGAGATACGCAGTATTTT. This translates into CSVDGTTVGDTQYF. This chain connects TRBV29-1 to TRBJ2-3; D is perhaps TRBD1 or TRBD2 (5 bases each). The CDR3 length is 14 residues. Trimming pared 3 bases from V and 5 bases from J, leaving 15 bases between. Germline loops: CDR1 SQVTM, CDR2 ANQGSEA.

The table lists this clonotype with many counts. The chain uses TRBV12-3 or TRBV12-4 and TRBJ1-6; D is unresolved. Trimming took off 3 bases at V and 14 bases at J, with 8 bases between the two ends. The length of the CDR3 is 11 residues. The CDR3 region has the DNA TGTGCCAGCAGTTTGGCCAGTTCCCTCCACTTT. It specifies CASSLASSLHF.

This clonotype was found many times. The chain is built from TRBV7-3 and TRBJ2-7, with D hard to call. Per germline, CDR1 SGHTA and CDR2 FQGTGA. The CDR3 is 13 residues long. V lost 3 bases, J lost 2 bases, and 8 bases lay in between. This CDR3 reads CASSFGQAYEQYF. The CDR3 coding sequence is TGTGCCAGCAGCTTCGGTCAAGCCTACGAGCAGTACTTC.

This clonotype was counted ten times or more. This rearrangement joins TRBV28 to TRBJ1-1; possibly TRBD1 for D (6 bases). V shed 7 bases and J shed 1 base, with 10 bases lying between them. Germline lookup yields CDR1 MDHEN and CDR2 SYDVKM. CDR3 size: 13 residues. Written as DNA, the CDR3 is TGTGCCAGCACGGGGGGCGGGAACACTGAAGCTTTCTTT. This encodes CASTGGGNTEAFF.

Concerning this clonotype: A much larger clonotype is one base distant, so this may be a read error. J is TRBJ2-5 and V is TRBV24-1, with 7 bases matching TRBD2. Germline lookup yields CDR1 KGHDR and CDR2 SFDVKD. J lost 7 bases, V lost 9 bases, and 10 bases had no gene match. The CDR3 spans 13 residues. The CDR3 loop is CATSGAGDGTQYF. CDR3 sequence (DNA): TGTGCCACCTCCGGGGCGGGGGACGGGACCCAGTACTTC.

This chain connects TRBV4-3 to TRBJ2-7, with D possibly matching TRBD1 (5 bases). The CDR3 is 15 amino acids. From germline, CDR1 is LGHNA and CDR2 YSLEER. The V end was cut by 6 bases, the J end by 2 bases, with 17 bases between. This CDR3 reads CASRGEALGPYEQYF. The CDR3, as DNA: TGCGCCAGCAGAGGAGAAGCTTTGGGGCCCTACGAGCAGTACTTC.

In regard to this clonotype: A read error is possible here, since a much larger clone lies one base away. The V call is TRBV20-1, the J call TRBJ2-1; 10 bases fit TRBD2. The CDR3 has 14 residues. Germline V gene lookup returns CDR1 DFQATT and CDR2 SNEGSKA (reference sequence). The CDR3 here is CSAKGLAGGNERFF. DNA of the CDR3: TGCAGTGCTAAAGGATTAGCGGGAGGTAATGAGCGGTTCTTC.